This T cell receptor (beta chain) comes out of a study of T cells in Graves' hyperthyroidism and ophthalmopathy. Study background: Peripheral blood was secured at the point of initial diagnosis, before any treatment.

This clonotype turned up a few times. Germline lookup yields CDR1 MDHEN and CDR2 SYDVKM. The CDR3 runs 15 residues. Losses at the gene ends were 6 bases for V and 7 bases for J; bases not matched to a gene: 10. Over 18 months, lack of ophthalmopathy progression marked Graves' hyperthyroidism as stable. Hyperthyroidism was newly diagnosed in patients aged 18 to 65 (duration under 2 months). The CDR3 regions of TCR beta were amplified from RNA transcripts. Primed by the HTBI set, a first-round RT-PCR was run on the TCR CDR3. TCRdb ran MiXCR on the multiplex PCR reads and lists one entry per CDR3 protein. The data contain about 720,000 distinct CDR3 sequences, about 17% of them singletons.

The origin of this receptor is a man aged 18 to 29 with Graves' hyperthyroidism. The rearrangement joins TRBV28 to TRBJ2-2; 8 positions match TRBD2. The specimen was blood. CDR3: CASRGAGRANGELFF. The CDR3, as DNA: TGTGCCAGCAGGGGGGCCGGGAGGGCGAACGGGGAGCTGTTTTTT.